This passage covers 14 T cell receptor beta chains from one sample sequenced in a study of T cells in women clearing cervical HPV infection. TCRdb's copy holds only in-frame clones and misses some; the assay was immunoSEQ multiplex PCR. The sample features 31,000 or so clones, with 3.5% to 4.5% in its top ten. The source material was blood buffy coat. These receptors came from a woman between 18 and 70 years old with a cervical HPV16 infection that either progressed to CIN3+ or cleared (not recorded which).

About this clone: Read sequence stops 3 residues before the CDR3 end, and the germline J gene provides the missing end. This chain connects TRBV6-2 or TRBV6-3 to TRBJ2-1; 7 bases map to TRBD2. Germline CDR1 MNHEY, CDR2 SVGEGT. The CDR3 consists of 14 residues. Trimming at V came to 8 bases and at J to 6 bases, leaving 10 bases not matched to a gene. The CDR3 loop reads CASAVAGAGNEQFF. The CDR3 bases that were read are TGTGCCAGCGCCGTGGCGGGAGCTGGCAATGAG.

Concerning this clone: Coverage ceases 3 residues before the CDR3 finishes, and the germline J gene fills in the end. The chain joins TRBV5-1 to TRBJ2-7; TRBD1 matches 7 bases. Losses at the gene ends were 4 bases for V and 3 bases for J; bases not matched to a gene: 7. The CDR3 spans 14 residues. Germline V gene lookup returns CDR1 SGHRS and CDR2 YFSETQ. The CDR3 here is CASSPWTGDYEQYF. The sequenced CDR3 bases are TGCGCCAGCAGCCCCTGGACAGGTGACTACGAG. Complete variable domain (other parts from reference TRBV5-1 and TRBJ2-7): KAGVTQTPRYLIKTRGQQVTLSCSPISGHRSVSWYQQTPGQGLQFLFEYFSETQRNKGNFPGRFSGRQFSNSRSEMNVSTLELGDSALYLCASSPWTGDYEQYFGPGTRLTVT.

Concerning this clone: The observed sequence ends 3 residues before the CDR3 terminus, with the missing tail filled in from the germline J gene. The chain combines TRBV30 with TRBJ1-2; D perhaps matches TRBD1 (5 bases). The V and J ends lost 3 bases and 6 bases respectively, with 11 bases between them. Per germline, CDR1 GTSNPN and CDR2 SVGIG (reference sequence). The CDR3 sequence is 12 residues long. The CDR3 spells CAWRRVGHGYTF. The sequenced CDR3 bases are TGTGCCTGGAGGAGGGTGGGGCATGGC.

In the case of this clone: The read gets to within 3 residues of the CDR3 end, and the germline J gene fills in the rest. This chain connects TRBV2 to TRBJ2-1; TRBD2 might be the D (5 bases). Germline V lookup: CDR1 SNHLY, CDR2 FYNNEI. Trimming stripped 9 bases from V and 9 bases from J, with 12 bases between. The CDR3 is 11 amino acids. The CDR3 bases that were read are TGTGCCAGTGACTATCACGGTGAG. Translation gives CASDYHGE. The whole CDR3 region reads CASDYHGEQFF.

About this clone itself: Sequencing ends 3 residues short of the CDR3 end; the germline J gene provides the rest. The rearrangement uses TRBV19 and TRBJ2-3; 10 bases are a match to TRBD1. The CDR3 has 14 amino acids. From germline, CDR1 is LNHDA and CDR2 SQIVND (reference sequence). The CDR3 loop is CASSVTGGYQPQYF. CDR3 DNA (partial): TGTGCCAGTAGTGTGACAGGGGGCTATCAGCCG. The full variable domain, in which reference TRBV19 and TRBJ2-3 provide the parts outside the CDR3, is DGGITQSPKYLFRKEGQNVTLSCEQNLNHDAMYWYRQDPGQGLRLIYYSQIVNDFQKGDIAEGYSVSREKKESFPLTVTSAQKNPTAFYLCASSVTGGYQPQYFGPGTRLTVL.

To note about this clone: The read ends 3 residues before the CDR3 terminus; that terminus is restored from the germline J gene. V gene TRBV20-1 combines with J gene TRBJ2-3, with a weak D call TRBD1 (6 bases). Trimming removed 0 bases from V and 2 bases from J, with 9 bases in between. CDR3 length: 14 residues. The V gene's germline CDR1 is DFQATT and CDR2 SNEGSKA (reference sequence). CDR3 region: CSARDGQITDTQYF. The part of the CDR3 DNA that was read is TGCAGTGCTAGAGATGGACAGATCACAGATACG.

Notes on this clone: The read terminates 3 residues before the CDR3 end, so the remaining end is supplied by the germline J gene. The V gene is TRBV18, the J gene TRBJ2-7; 11 positions match TRBD1. The CDR3 is made up of 15 amino acids. The germline V gene has CDR1 KGHSH and CDR2 LQKENI. V lost 6 bases to trimming and J lost 5 bases; unmatched junction nucleotides: 9. The covered CDR3 bases are TGTGCCAGCTCCCTAGGACAGGGGGCTTCCCACGAG. Translation gives CASSLGQGASHE. The whole CDR3 region reads CASSLGQGASHEQYF.

Concerning this clone itself: Coverage ceases 3 residues before the CDR3 finishes, and the germline J gene fills in the end. The gene calls are TRBV5-4 and TRBJ2-7, with 9 bases aligning to TRBD1. CDR3 length: 15 amino acids. Trimming removed 4 bases from V and 2 bases from J; junction bases left unmatched: 7. Germline-derived CDR1 and CDR2 are SGHNT and YYREEE (reference sequence). The CDR3 protein is CASSPWGQGAYEQYF. CDR3 DNA (partial): TGTGCCAGCAGCCCCTGGGGACAGGGCGCCTACGAG.

About this clone: Sequencing ends 3 residues short of the CDR3 end; the germline J gene provides the rest. The chain joins TRBV7-6 to TRBJ2-3; D perhaps matches TRBD1 (5 bases). The CDR3 sequence is 14 residues long. Germline CDR1 SGHVS, CDR2 FNYEAQ. The CDR3 is CASSLRGIQETQYF. The covered CDR3 bases are TGTGCCAGCAGCTTAAGGGGAATCCAAGAGACG.

Remarks on this clone: Coverage ceases 3 residues before the CDR3 finishes, and the germline J gene fills in the end. The V gene is TRBV20-1, the J gene TRBJ1-4; tentatively, D is TRBD1 (5 bases). The germline V gene encodes CDR1 DFQATT and CDR2 SNEGSKA (reference sequence). V was trimmed by 4 bases and J by 8 bases, leaving 14 bases between them. There are 13 residues in the CDR3. CDR3: CSAKPAGGEKLFF. CDR3 DNA, as far as it was read: TGCAGTGCTAAACCCGCCGGGGGGGAAAAA.

For this clone: Read sequence stops 3 residues before the CDR3 end, and the germline J gene provides the missing end. This sequence joins TRBV10-3 and TRBJ2-1; 7 bases fit TRBD1. The CDR3 contains 13 residues. CDR1 is ENHRY, CDR2 SYGVKD, per germline. V gave up 7 bases and J gave up 5 bases; unmatched junction bases: 5. CDR3 region: CAITGDSNNEQFF. The covered CDR3 bases are TGTGCCATCACCGGGGACAGCAACAATGAG.

A note on this clone: The CDR3 is cut off 3 residues early in the read; its end comes from the germline J gene. The rearrangement uses TRBV20-1 and TRBJ2-7, with D perhaps matching TRBD1 or TRBD2 (6 bases each). Germline V gene data show CDR1 as DFQATT and CDR2 as SNEGSKA (reference sequence). The V end lost 0 bases, the J end lost 3 bases, and 27 bases lay between the germline ends. The CDR3 runs to 19 residues. The CDR3 loop is CSARDWRENRVPHLYEQYF. The DNA read from the CDR3 is TGCAGTGCTAGAGATTGGAGGGAAAACAGGGTGCCCCACCTCTACGAG.

Details on this clone: From the germline J gene comes the end of the CDR3, since the read stops 3 residues before it. The chain combines TRBV20-1 with TRBJ1-1; no firm D call. With 6 bases removed from V and 4 bases from J, the gap between germline ends came to 9 bases. The germline gives CDR1 DFQATT, CDR2 SNEGSKA (reference sequence). This CDR3 is 11 amino acids long. The CDR3 sequence is CSAAKSTEAFF. The DNA read from the CDR3 is TGCAGTGCAGCTAAGAGCACTGAA.

Comments on this clone: The read comes to an end 3 residues before the CDR3 does, leaving the germline J gene to fill in the end. The gene calls are TRBV7-8 and TRBJ1-1; no definite D call. V was pared by 3 bases and J by 7 bases, with 12 bases between. Germline V gene lookup returns CDR1 SGHVS and CDR2 FQNEAQ. The CDR3 covers 13 residues. CDR3 protein: CASSFPSRLEAFF. The sequenced CDR3 bases are TGTGCCAGCAGCTTTCCTTCCAGGCTTGAA.